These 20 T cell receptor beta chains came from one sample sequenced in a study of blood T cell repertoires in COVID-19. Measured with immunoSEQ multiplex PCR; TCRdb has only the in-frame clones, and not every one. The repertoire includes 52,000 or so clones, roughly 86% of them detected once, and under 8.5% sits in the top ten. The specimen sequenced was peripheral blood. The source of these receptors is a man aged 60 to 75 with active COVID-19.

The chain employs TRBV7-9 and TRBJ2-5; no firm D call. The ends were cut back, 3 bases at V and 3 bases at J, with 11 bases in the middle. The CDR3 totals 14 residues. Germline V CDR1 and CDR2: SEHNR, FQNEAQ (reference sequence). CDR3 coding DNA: TGTGCCAGCAGCTTCGTAGAGATTAAAGAGACCCAGTACTTC. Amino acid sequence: CASSFVEIKETQYF.

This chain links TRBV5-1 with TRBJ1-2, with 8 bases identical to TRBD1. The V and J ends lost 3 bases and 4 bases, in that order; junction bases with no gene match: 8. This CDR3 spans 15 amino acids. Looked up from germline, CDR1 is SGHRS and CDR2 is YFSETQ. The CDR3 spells CASSWAGTGPYGYTF. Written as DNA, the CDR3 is TGCGCCAGCAGCTGGGCCGGGACAGGTCCCTATGGCTACACCTTC.

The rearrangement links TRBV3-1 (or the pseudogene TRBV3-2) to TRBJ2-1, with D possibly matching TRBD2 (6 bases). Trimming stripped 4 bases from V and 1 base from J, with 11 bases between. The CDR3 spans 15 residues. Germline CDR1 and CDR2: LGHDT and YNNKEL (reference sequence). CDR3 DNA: TGTGCCAGCAGCCCGCCCGGAGGGTCCTACAATGAGCAGTTCTTC. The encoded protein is CASSPPGGSYNEQFF.

The CDR3 loop reads CATSFGSGNTIYF. The CDR3 DNA follows: TGTGCCACCAGCTTCGGGTCTGGAAACACCATATATTTT. The chain links TRBV15 to TRBJ1-3; no firm D call. The CDR3 totals 13 residues. Germline lookup yields CDR1 LNHNV and CDR2 YYDKDF (reference sequence). Trimming left V 5 bases short and J 1 base short, with 6 bases between.

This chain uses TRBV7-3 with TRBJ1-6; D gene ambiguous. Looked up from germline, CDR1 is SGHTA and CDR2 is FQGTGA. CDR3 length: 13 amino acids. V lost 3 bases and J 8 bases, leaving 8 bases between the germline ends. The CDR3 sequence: CASSFSFDSPLHF. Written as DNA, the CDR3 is TGTGCCAGCAGCTTCTCTTTTGATTCACCCCTCCACTTT.

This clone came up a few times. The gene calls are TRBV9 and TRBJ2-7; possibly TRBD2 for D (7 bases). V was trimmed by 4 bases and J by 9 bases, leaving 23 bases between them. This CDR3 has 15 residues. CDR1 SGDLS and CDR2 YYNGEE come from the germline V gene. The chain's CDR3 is CASSPLVEAGARQYF. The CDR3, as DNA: TGTGCCAGCAGCCCACTTGTCGAGGCGGGGGCCAGGCAGTACTTC.

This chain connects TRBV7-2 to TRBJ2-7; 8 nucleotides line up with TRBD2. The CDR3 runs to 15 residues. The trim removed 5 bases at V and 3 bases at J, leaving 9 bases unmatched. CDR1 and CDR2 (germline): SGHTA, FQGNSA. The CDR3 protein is CASSPQTGTSYEQYF. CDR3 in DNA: TGTGCCAGCAGCCCCCAAACCGGGACTAGCTACGAGCAGTACTTC.

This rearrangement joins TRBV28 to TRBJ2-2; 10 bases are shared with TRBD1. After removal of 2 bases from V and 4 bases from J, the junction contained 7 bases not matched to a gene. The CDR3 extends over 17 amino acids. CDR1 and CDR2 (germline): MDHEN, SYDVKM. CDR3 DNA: TGTGCCAGCAGTTTAAGATACAGGGACAGGGGCACCGGGGAGCTGTTTTTT. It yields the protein CASSLRYRDRGTGELFF.

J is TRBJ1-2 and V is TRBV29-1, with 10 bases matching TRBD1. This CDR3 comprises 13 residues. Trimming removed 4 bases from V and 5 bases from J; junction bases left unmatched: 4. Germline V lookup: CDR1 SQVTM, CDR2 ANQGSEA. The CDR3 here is CSVGDRGWYGYTF. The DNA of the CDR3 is TGCAGCGTTGGGGACAGGGGATGGTATGGCTACACCTTC.

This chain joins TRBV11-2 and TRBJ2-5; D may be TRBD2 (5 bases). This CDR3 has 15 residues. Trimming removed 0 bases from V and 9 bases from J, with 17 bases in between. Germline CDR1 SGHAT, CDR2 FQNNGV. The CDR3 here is CASSLDASSYGAQYF. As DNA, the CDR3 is TGTGCCAGCAGCTTAGACGCCAGCTCCTACGGGGCCCAGTACTTC.

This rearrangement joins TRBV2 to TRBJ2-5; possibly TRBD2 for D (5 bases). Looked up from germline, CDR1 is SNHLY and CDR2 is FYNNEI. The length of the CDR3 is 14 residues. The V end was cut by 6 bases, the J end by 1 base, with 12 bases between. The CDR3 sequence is CASRGGLRQETQYF. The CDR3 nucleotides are TGTGCCAGCAGAGGAGGCCTACGCCAAGAGACCCAGTACTTC.

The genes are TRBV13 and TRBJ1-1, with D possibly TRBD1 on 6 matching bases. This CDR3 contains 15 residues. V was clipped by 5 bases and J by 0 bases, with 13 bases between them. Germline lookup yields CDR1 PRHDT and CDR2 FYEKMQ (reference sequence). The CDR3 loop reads CASSSRQVMNTEAFF. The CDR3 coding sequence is TGTGCCAGCAGCAGTCGACAGGTCATGAACACTGAAGCTTTCTTT.

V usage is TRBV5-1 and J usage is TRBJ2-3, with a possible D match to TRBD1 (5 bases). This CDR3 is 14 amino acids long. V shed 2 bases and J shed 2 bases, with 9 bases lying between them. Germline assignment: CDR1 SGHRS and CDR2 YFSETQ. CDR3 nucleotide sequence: TGCGCCAGCAGCTTCCGACAGAACACAGATACGCAGTATTTT. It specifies CASSFRQNTDTQYF.

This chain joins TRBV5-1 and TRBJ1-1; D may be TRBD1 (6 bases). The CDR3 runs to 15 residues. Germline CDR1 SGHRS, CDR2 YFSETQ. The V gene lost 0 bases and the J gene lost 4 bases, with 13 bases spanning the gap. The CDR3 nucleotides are TGCGCCAGCAGCTTGGCGGACAGCCCCGCCACTGAAGCTTTCTTT. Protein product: CASSLADSPATEAFF. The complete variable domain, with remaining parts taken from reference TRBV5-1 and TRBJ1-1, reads KAGVTQTPRYLIKTRGQQVTLSCSPISGHRSVSWYQQTPGQGLQFLFEYFSETQRNKGNFPGRFSGRQFSNSRSEMNVSTLELGDSALYLCASSLADSPATEAFFGQGTRLTVV.

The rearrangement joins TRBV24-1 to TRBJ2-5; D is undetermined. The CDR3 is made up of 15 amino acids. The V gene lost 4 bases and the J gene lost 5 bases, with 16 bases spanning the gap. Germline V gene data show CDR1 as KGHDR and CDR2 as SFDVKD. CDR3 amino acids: CATSDPSSVSETQYF. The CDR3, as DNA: TGTGCCACCAGTGACCCCTCGAGTGTCTCGGAGACCCAGTACTTC.

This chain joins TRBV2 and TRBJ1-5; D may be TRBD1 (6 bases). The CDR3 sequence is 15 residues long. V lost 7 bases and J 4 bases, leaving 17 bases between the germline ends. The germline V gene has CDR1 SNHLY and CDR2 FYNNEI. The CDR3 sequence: CASTDLTGPNQPQHF. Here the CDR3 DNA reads TGTGCCAGCACCGACCTGACAGGCCCAAATCAGCCCCAGCATTTT.

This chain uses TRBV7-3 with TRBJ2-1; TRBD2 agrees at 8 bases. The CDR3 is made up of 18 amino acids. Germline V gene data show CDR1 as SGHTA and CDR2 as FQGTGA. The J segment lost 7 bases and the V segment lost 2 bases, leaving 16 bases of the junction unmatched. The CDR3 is CASSLLPPAGELSNEQFF. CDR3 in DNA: TGTGCCAGCAGCTTATTACCCCCAGCGGGAGAACTAAGTAATGAGCAGTTCTTC.

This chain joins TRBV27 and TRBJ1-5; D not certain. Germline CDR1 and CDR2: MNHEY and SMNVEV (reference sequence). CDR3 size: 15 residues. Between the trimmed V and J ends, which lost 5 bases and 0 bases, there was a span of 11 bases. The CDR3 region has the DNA TGTGCCAGCAGTCCGGGCGGGTATAGCAATCAGCCCCAGCATTTT. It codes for CASSPGGYSNQPQHF.

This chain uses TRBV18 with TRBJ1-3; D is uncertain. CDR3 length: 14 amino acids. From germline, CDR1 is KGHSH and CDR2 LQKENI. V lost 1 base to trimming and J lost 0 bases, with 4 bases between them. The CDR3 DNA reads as TGTGCCAGCTCACCACGTATCTCTGGAAACACCATATATTTT. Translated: CASSPRISGNTIYF.

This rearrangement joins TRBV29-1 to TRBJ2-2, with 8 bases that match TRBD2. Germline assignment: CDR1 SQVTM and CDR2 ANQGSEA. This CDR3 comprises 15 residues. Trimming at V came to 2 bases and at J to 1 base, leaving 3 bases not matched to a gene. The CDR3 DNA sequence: TGCAGCGTTGAAAAGCGGGGGATGAACACCGGGGAGCTGTTTTTT. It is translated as CSVEKRGMNTGELFF.